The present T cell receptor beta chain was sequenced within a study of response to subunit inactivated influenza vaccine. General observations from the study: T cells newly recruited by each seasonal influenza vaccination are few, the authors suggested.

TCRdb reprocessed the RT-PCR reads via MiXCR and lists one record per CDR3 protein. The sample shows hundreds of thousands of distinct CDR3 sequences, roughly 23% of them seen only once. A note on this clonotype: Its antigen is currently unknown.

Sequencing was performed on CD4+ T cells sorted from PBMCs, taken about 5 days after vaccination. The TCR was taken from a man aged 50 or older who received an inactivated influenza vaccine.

The CDR3 region has the DNA TGTGCCACCAGCAGAGGTTGGGTGGCAGATACGCAGTATTTT. Protein: CATSRGWVADTQYF. This chain uses TRBV15 with TRBJ2-3; D call uncertain. CDR1 and CDR2 (germline): LNHNV, YYDKDF (reference sequence). CDR3 length: 14 residues. V lost 1 base to trimming and J lost 4 bases, with 9 bases between them.